The 9 T cell receptor beta chains presented below share a single source sample, sequenced in a study of blood T cell repertoires in COVID-19. The protocol was immunoSEQ multiplex PCR, while the TCRdb copy is restricted to in-frame clones and leaves out a portion. The sample has under 250,000 clones; roughly 83% are singletons. The sequencing sample was made of peripheral blood. The receptors originated from a man older than 75 with acute or convalescent COVID-19.

The chain employs TRBV3-1 (or the pseudogene TRBV3-2) and TRBJ1-5, with 9 bases lining up with TRBD1. This CDR3 contains 17 residues. Looked up from germline, CDR1 is LGHDT and CDR2 is YNNKEL (reference sequence). With V trimmed by 5 bases and J by 3 bases, 11 bases remained unmatched. The CDR3 here is CASSDSGTGNYNQPQHF. The DNA of the CDR3 is TGTGCCAGCAGCGACTCCGGGACAGGGAACTACAATCAGCCCCAGCATTTT.

The chain is built from TRBV30 and TRBJ2-1, with 9 bases that match TRBD2. J was trimmed by 13 bases and V by 4 bases; bases with no gene match: 5. This CDR3 contains 11 residues. Germline CDR1 is GTSNPN and CDR2 is SVGIG (reference sequence). The CDR3 is CAWMGGREQFF. DNA of the CDR3: TGTGCCTGGATGGGCGGGAGGGAACAGTTCTTC.

This chain connects TRBV5-1 to TRBJ1-6; perhaps TRBD1 as D (5 bases). Germline assignment: CDR1 SGHRS and CDR2 YFSETQ. V was clipped by 2 bases and J by 12 bases, with 15 bases between them. The CDR3 is 14 residues long. CDR3 coding DNA: TGCGCCAGCAGCTTAAGCGGGGGTACGGGACCCCTCCACTTT. This codes for CASSLSGGTGPLHF.

This clone was recorded a few times. The rearrangement links TRBV10-2 to TRBJ2-3; 10 bases match TRBD2. V was pared by 7 bases and J by 4 bases, with 2 bases of the junction left unmatched. Germline lookup yields CDR1 WSHSY and CDR2 SAAADI. This CDR3 is 13 amino acids long. CDR3 sequence reads: CASKSGGADTQYF. DNA for the CDR3: TGCGCCAGCAAAAGCGGGGGGGCAGATACGCAGTATTTT.

The J gene is TRBJ2-6, the V gene TRBV28; D may be TRBD2 (5 bases). This CDR3 contains 16 residues. V was shortened by 2 bases and J by 0 bases, with 8 bases between the two germline ends. CDR1 is MDHEN, CDR2 SYDVKM, per germline. Written as DNA, the CDR3 is TGTGCCAGCAGTTTACCCCGGGGCTCTGGGGCCAACGTCCTGACTTTC. Amino acids: CASSLPRGSGANVLTF.

The V and J genes are TRBV9 and TRBJ2-3, with a possible D match to TRBD2 (6 bases). This CDR3 contains 15 residues. Looked up from germline, CDR1 is SGDLS and CDR2 is YYNGEE. Trimming cost V 0 bases and J 3 bases, with 11 bases left between them. The CDR3 sequence: CASSVELAETDTQYF. Here the CDR3 DNA reads TGTGCCAGCAGCGTAGAACTAGCAGAAACAGATACGCAGTATTTT.

The chain is built from TRBV28 and TRBJ2-7, with D possibly being TRBD1 (9 bases). The germline V and J ends were trimmed by 6 bases and 2 bases, with 20 bases remaining between them. The CDR3 runs to 16 residues. Germline-derived CDR1 and CDR2 are MDHEN and SYDVKM. CDR3 bases: TGTGCCAGCAGCCTCGGGAGGGACAGGGACACCTACGAGCAGTACTTC. Protein product: CASSLGRDRDTYEQYF.

The chain combines TRBV6-6 with TRBJ1-5, with 10 bases that match TRBD1. The junction had 5 bases not matched to a gene; V was cut back by 0 bases and J by 6 bases. CDR1 is MNHNY, CDR2 SVGAGI, per germline (reference sequence). The CDR3 totals 16 residues. The CDR3 is CASSYSDRGRGQPQHF. For the CDR3, the DNA is TGTGCCAGCAGTTACTCCGACAGGGGGCGAGGTCAGCCCCAGCATTTT.

The CDR3 DNA sequence: TGCGCCAGCAGCTCCGGAGGGCCGGGAGATACGCAGTATTTT. This translates into CASSSGGPGDTQYF. The V and J genes are TRBV5-1 and TRBJ2-3; perhaps TRBD2 as D (6 bases). V lost 3 bases to trimming and J lost 5 bases, with 13 bases between them. CDR3 size: 14 residues. CDR1 and CDR2 from the germline V gene are SGHRS and YFSETQ.